A single sample gave rise to the 18 T cell receptor beta chains below, sequenced in a study of technical replicates of blood from a few donors. Some clones are missing from TCRdb's copy, which holds only in-frame ones; the method was immunoSEQ multiplex PCR. The table lists over 70,000 clones, almost 98% of them singletons. What was sequenced was T cells isolated from PBMCs. These receptors came from a human donor in good health.

The chain is built from TRBV28 and TRBJ1-2; D is unresolved. The CDR3 totals 14 residues. V gave up 6 bases and J gave up 10 bases, with 21 bases separating them. The germline V gene has CDR1 MDHEN and CDR2 SYDVKM. CDR3 protein: CASRTSSGLRLYTF. The CDR3 bases are TGTGCCAGCAGGACATCGAGCGGCCTTCGCCTCTACACCTTC.

CDR3 DNA: TGTGCCAGCAGTTTGCGGAGACTAGCGGTCTTGAGCTCCTACAATGAGCAGTTCTTC. This translates into CASSLRRLAVLSSYNEQFF. The gene calls are TRBV28 and TRBJ2-1; 9 bases fit TRBD2. V was pared by 3 bases and J by 0 bases, with 12 bases of the junction left unmatched. Germline values: CDR1 MDHEN, CDR2 SYDVKM. The CDR3 extends over 19 amino acids. Full variable domain (missing parts from reference TRBV28 and TRBJ2-1): DVKVTQSSRYLVKRTGEKVFLECVQDMDHENMFWYRQDPGLGLRLIYFSYDVKMKEKGDIPEGYSVSREKKERFSLILESASTNQTSMYLCASSLRRLAVLSSYNEQFFGPGTRLTVL.

This clone occurred once. The genes are TRBV7-9 and TRBJ1-1; 8 nucleotides align to TRBD1. CDR1 is SEHNR, CDR2 FQNEAQ, per germline (reference sequence). V lost 8 bases to trimming and J lost 2 bases; unmatched junction nucleotides: 4. This CDR3 has 13 amino acids. The CDR3 reads CASRSGGNTEAFF. The CDR3 DNA reads TGTGCCAGCCGATCAGGGGGCAACACTGAAGCTTTCTTT.

The J gene is TRBJ1-2, the V gene TRBV19; D is undetermined. Trimming took off 4 bases at V and 9 bases at J, with 18 bases between the two ends. The CDR3 length is 14 residues. Germline assignment: CDR1 LNHDA and CDR2 SQIVND (reference sequence). This CDR3 is CASSNRPLAMRYTF. The CDR3 DNA reads TGTGCCAGTAGTAACCGACCCCTAGCCATGCGCTACACCTTC.

The chain combines TRBV6-5 with TRBJ1-5, with 8 bases fitting TRBD1. V lost 5 bases, J lost 6 bases, and 9 bases stayed unmatched. CDR1 is MNHEY and CDR2 is SVGAGI in the germline V gene. This CDR3 is 15 amino acids long. CDR3 sequence (DNA): TGTGCCAGCAGTACCGAAACAGGGGGAAGTCAGCCCCAGCATTTT. Translating gives CASSTETGGSQPQHF.

The chain recombines TRBV19 with TRBJ2-6; TRBD1 matches 7 bases. V shed 7 bases and J 0 bases; nucleotides not matched to a gene: 15. The CDR3 spans 19 residues. Per the germline V gene, CDR1 is LNHDA and CDR2 is SQIVND (reference sequence). CDR3 region: CASTLGTAHFFSGANVLTF. In DNA, the CDR3 is TGTGCCAGTACCCTAGGGACAGCGCACTTTTTCTCTGGGGCCAACGTCCTGACTTTC.

The CDR3 coding sequence is TGCGCCAGCAGCGGACTAACCTCCTACGAGCAGTACTTC. It is translated as CASSGLTSYEQYF. This chain connects TRBV5-1 to TRBJ2-7; tentatively, D is TRBD2 (6 bases). The CDR3 covers 13 residues. Germline-derived CDR1 and CDR2 are SGHRS and YFSETQ. The V end lost 4 bases, the J end lost 0 bases, and 8 bases lay between the germline ends.

This rearrangement joins TRBV2 to TRBJ2-7; 7 positions agree with TRBD1. J was trimmed by 0 bases and V by 5 bases; bases with no gene match: 10. CDR3 length: 16 residues. Germline CDR1 and CDR2: SNHLY and FYNNEI. The CDR3 loop reads CASSPRGQMLSYEQYF. CDR3 bases: TGTGCCAGCAGTCCTAGGGGACAGATGCTCTCCTACGAGCAGTACTTC.

The chain couples TRBV9 to TRBJ1-1, with D unclear. Germline V gene lookup returns CDR1 SGDLS and CDR2 YYNGEE. This CDR3 is 14 amino acids long. Between the trimmed V and J ends, which lost 3 bases and 11 bases, there was a span of 20 bases. The CDR3 DNA follows: TGTGCCAGCAGCGGCGGGCGGGAAGGTCTAGTGGCTTTCTTT. Translating gives CASSGGREGLVAFF.

The chain carries TRBV2 and TRBJ1-4, with 7 bases that match TRBD1. Germline lookup yields CDR1 SNHLY and CDR2 FYNNEI. This CDR3 is built from 15 residues. The junction had 5 bases not matched to a gene; V was cut back by 4 bases and J by 3 bases. The CDR3 nucleotides read TGTGCCAGCAGTGCCGAGGGGGCGGCTAATGAAAAACTGTTTTTT. Translating gives CASSAEGAANEKLFF. Using reference TRBV2 and TRBJ1-4 for the parts outside the CDR3, the full variable domain is EPEVTQTPSHQVTQMGQEVILRCVPISNHLYFYWYRQILGQKVEFLVSFYNNEISEKSEIFDDQFSVERPDGSNFTLKIRSTKLEDSAMYFCASSAEGAANEKLFFGSGTQLSVL.

This chain connects TRBV28 to TRBJ2-7, with D possibly matching TRBD2 (6 bases). The CDR3 runs 15 residues. Per the germline V gene, CDR1 is MDHEN and CDR2 is SYDVKM. V was trimmed by 3 bases and J by 3 bases, leaving 15 bases between them. The CDR3 loop is CASSFTMGGNYEQYF. DNA for the CDR3: TGTGCCAGCAGTTTTACCATGGGAGGCAACTACGAGCAGTACTTC.

V and J are TRBV7-9 and TRBJ2-1; TRBD2 agrees at 7 bases. The trim removed 3 bases at V and 1 base at J, leaving 3 bases unmatched. The germline CDR1 and CDR2 sequences are SEHNR and FQNEAQ (reference sequence). This CDR3 is built from 15 residues. CDR3 in amino acids: CASSFGGGSYNEQFF. CDR3 coding DNA: TGTGCCAGCAGCTTCGGCGGGGGTTCCTACAATGAGCAGTTCTTC.

The V call is TRBV7-8, the J call TRBJ2-1, with D hard to call. CDR3 length equals 13 residues. CDR1 is SGHVS, CDR2 FQNEAQ, per germline. The germline V and J ends were trimmed by 3 bases and 6 bases, with 9 bases remaining between them. The CDR3 bases are TGTGCCAGCAGCTTCGGTGTAATCAATGAGCAGTTCTTC. It is translated as CASSFGVINEQFF.

V and J are TRBV15 and TRBJ1-2; possibly TRBD1 for D (5 bases). V gave up 1 base and J gave up 8 bases, with 20 bases separating them. Per the germline V gene, CDR1 is LNHNV and CDR2 is YYDKDF (reference sequence). The CDR3 is made up of 16 amino acids. The CDR3 DNA reads TGTGCCACCAGCAGAGGGGGCCGCGGGACCCCGTACGGCTACACCTTC. The encoded protein is CATSRGGRGTPYGYTF.

The gene calls are TRBV4-1 and TRBJ1-4, with 9 bases aligning to TRBD1. The ends lost 0 bases at V and 5 bases at J; junction bases unmatched: 1. Per the germline V gene, CDR1 is MGHRA and CDR2 is YSYEKL. The CDR3 covers 15 residues. The CDR3 bases are TGCGCCAGCAGCCAAGAGGGGACAGGGAATGAAAAACTGTTTTTT. It encodes CASSQEGTGNEKLFF.

The chain joins TRBV5-6 to TRBJ2-7; 10 bases line up with TRBD2. Germline CDR1 reads SGHDT; CDR2 reads YYEEEE. This CDR3 region has 15 residues. Trimming took 2 bases from V and 0 from J; bases not matched to a gene: 2. The CDR3 region has the DNA TGTGCCAGCAGCTTAGCGGGAGGGCCCTCCTACGAGCAGTACTTC. Protein sequence: CASSLAGGPSYEQYF.

This rearrangement joins TRBV25-1 to TRBJ2-1, with TRBD1 matching 7 bases. Trimming at V came to 4 bases and at J to 6 bases, leaving 6 bases not matched to a gene. This CDR3 contains 14 residues. Germline V CDR1 and CDR2: MGHDK, SYGVNS. The CDR3 DNA reads TGTGCCAGCAGTGTGGGAGCAGGGGGCAATGAGCAGTTCTTC. Its protein product is CASSVGAGGNEQFF.

The V gene is TRBV25-1, the J gene TRBJ2-2; no reliable D call. From germline, CDR1 is MGHDK and CDR2 SYGVNS. Trimming pared 8 bases from V and 0 bases from J, leaving 16 bases between. The CDR3 covers 16 residues. The CDR3 DNA reads TGTGCCAGCTCTTGGTCAGTTTTCGCGAACACCGGGGAGCTGTTTTTT. Its protein product is CASSWSVFANTGELFF. The full variable domain, in which reference TRBV25-1 and TRBJ2-2 provide the parts outside the CDR3, is EADIYQTPRYLVIGTGKKITLECSQTMGHDKMYWYQQDPGMELHLIHYSYGVNSTEKGDLSSESTVSRIRTEHFPLTLESARPSHTSQYLCASSWSVFANTGELFFGEGSRLTVL.